Described below is a single T cell receptor beta chain sequence and its context. Its antigen is still unknown. This sample is drawn from a study of T cells in Graves' hyperthyroidism and ophthalmopathy. Regions amplified from RNA transcripts were the TCR beta CDR3 regions. HTBI primers were employed in a first-round RT-PCR of the TCR CDR3. MiXCR, run by TCRdb on the multiplex PCR reads, gives a single entry per CDR3 protein. Of roughly 290,000 distinct CDR3 sequences listed, roughly 14% are singletons. This CDR3 contains 13 residues. Germline V gives CDR1 SQVTM, CDR2 ANQGSEA. V was shortened by 4 bases and J by 7 bases, with 17 bases between the two germline ends. Findings and limits, study-wide: In the analysis, a 13 V-J model separated ophthalmopathy from stable hyperthyroidism.

Sample: blood. The TCR was taken from a woman younger than 45 with Graves' hyperthyroidism that later progressed to Graves' ophthalmopathy. This chain uses TRBV29-1 with TRBJ2-7; D is unresolved. The CDR3 here is CSVAGRRLSEQYF. The CDR3 DNA reads as TGCAGCGTTGCGGGCAGACGCCTCTCGGAGCAGTACTTC.